This TCR beta chain came from a study of cytomegalovirus exposure and HLA in healthy donors. For this clone: Its cognate antigen is unknown.

Study-level points and caveats: Highly shared variants forming one cluster were likely a sequencing artifact. For TCR beta chains, V- and J-gene trimming was later linked to a missense DCLRE1C variant.

60 Vbeta and 13 Jbeta primers were used in PCR. TCRdb's table, derived via immunoSEQ multiplex PCR, lists solely in-frame clones and lacks some. The data contain about 140,000 clones, roughly three fifths of them singletons. The clonotype originates from a woman aged 60-75 years in good health and CMV-seronegative. Material for sequencing was PBMCs.

CDR3 DNA sequence: TGCGCCAACCCGGACAGGGACTCCCCCGTCTGCCAGGTAGAGCAGTTCTTC. Its protein product is CANPDRDSPVCQVEQFF. The chain uses TRBV5-1 and TRBJ2-1, with TRBD1 identical over 8 bases. The CDR3 contains 17 residues. Trimming removed 9 bases from V and 10 bases from J; junction bases left unmatched: 24. The germline V gene has CDR1 SGHRS and CDR2 YFSETQ. Complete variable domain (other parts from reference TRBV5-1 and TRBJ2-1): KAGVTQTPRYLIKTRGQQVTLSCSPISGHRSVSWYQQTPGQGLQFLFEYFSETQRNKGNFPGRFSGRQFSNSRSEMNVSTLELGDSALYLCANPDRDSPVCQVEQFFGPGTRLTVL.